This T cell receptor (beta chain) was sequenced during a study of identical twins (dated by TCRdb to the mid-2010s). A note on the overall study: The study deep-sequenced TCR alpha and beta repertoires from monozygotic twins, unrelated adults of various ages and cord blood to test whether fetal clonotypes persist. To rule out contamination, the twin experiments were replicated at different times with different library preparation protocols.

Here is what the overall study found, with its caveats: Fewer insertions were carried by abundant cord blood beta clonotypes, a similar but weaker trend appeared in young adult naive repertoires, and no such trend appeared in memory repertoires. The excess sharing between twins in beta out-of-frame sequences was weaker because fewer shared sequences reduced the signal-to-noise ratio. Conclusions relied on cross-sectional statistical analysis, since the same donors could not be followed over many years. Invariant T cells such as MAIT and iNKT could partly confound zero-insertion analyses, although diverse VJ usage argued against such confounding for most clonotypes. Compared with coincidental sharing between unrelated individuals, out-of-frame TCR alpha sequences shared between twins had an excess of sequences with low generation probability. In monozygotic twins, recombination models systematically underestimated out-of-frame TCR alpha sharing, but the models matched the sharing seen between unrelated individuals.

The CDR3 holds 12 amino acids from the cysteine to the phenylalanine. Here the CDR3 DNA is all that survives: 36 bases in frame from base 1. The germline V gene provides CDR1 SNHLY and CDR2 FYNNEI. Cut back by 7 bases and 9 bases, the V and J ends lie 14 bases apart. Only healthy Caucasian donors were included. The twin cohort comprised three pairs of female monozygotic twins, all aged roughly 18 to 30 years. The RNA used for TCR libraries was isolated from peripheral blood mononuclear cells. Libraries were constructed by 5' RACE. Sequenced using an Illumina HiSeq 2000. Template switching added a universal primer binding site, and the final cDNA carried a unique molecular identifier that allowed TCR cDNA molecules to be counted accurately. Specific primers in the conserved constant-segment region were used to synthesize first-strand cDNA for TCR alpha and beta chains. To control for contamination, each cDNA library was double barcoded with a SMART-Mk sample barcode plus Illumina barcodes. TruSeq adapter sequences, together with Illumina sample barcodes, were added in two successive PCR steps. TCR alpha and beta cDNA libraries were sequenced on the Illumina HiSeq platform with custom primers. In the authors' own workflow: Raw reads were processed with MiGEC to extract unique molecular identifiers, and MiXCR was used to determine CDR3 positions. For each individual, recombination models were inferred using an EM algorithm with the repgenHMM and IGoR tools. The analysis of shared clonotypes was done with the tcR package in R, with sharing normalized by the product of cloneset sizes. To study raw recombination without the effects of thymic and clonal selection, out-of-frame nonproductive sequences were analyzed. TCRdb trimmed the raw reads at Q25, called clones with MiXCR and kept productive beta chains. Each entry is one CDR3 protein sequence, shown with its most common DNA and genes. The authors' filters were not applied to this entry. This sample gives around 690,000 distinct CDR3 sequences in total; around 21% of them show up just once. Roughly 4% of the sample goes to the ten largest clones.

This clonotype turned up a few times. Its binding antigen is unknown. No clone much larger than this one lies a single base away; base qualities are absent. The same sample was also studied in work on T cells expressing NK-cell markers. The second study, in turn, reports: In sorted CD3+CD56+NKG2C+, CD3+CD56+NKG2C- and CD3+CD56-NKG2C+ T-cell subsets from several donors, TCR beta-chain repertoires were profiled. Of the eight sequenced donors, seven were found to be HCMV-seropositive and one was found to be HCMV-seronegative. In several experiments an anti-gammadeltaTCR antibody was added to restrict sorting to alphabetaTCR-expressing T cells. In six donors, the dominant CD3+CD56+NKG2C+ clonotypes were found to rank among the top 10 CD8+ clonotypes and to make up about 1.0-7.5% of CD8+ T cells. Those dominant clonotypes were again the most abundant among CD3+CD56-NKG2C+ cells in a few donors, at about 25-60.1%. Whether the expanded NKG2C-expressing T cell clones were specific for HCMV antigens was left unclear. Randomly selected healthy volunteers, three men and five women, were used as the eight sequenced donors. HCMV-specific IgG was detected in serum with a commercial ELISA kit to determine HCMV serostatus. For a handful of donors, bulk peripheral blood T-cell repertoires were additionally sequenced from unsorted PBMC. MIGEC handled demultiplexing of the reads and grouping by UMI, while MiTCR was used to assemble and quantify clonotypes. To exclude erroneous sequences, any TCR cDNA sequence not supported by at least two reads was discarded. Downstream repertoire analysis used the tcR package, and clonotypes were matched across fractions by CDR3 nucleotide sequence plus V segment. Antigen specificity was annotated against VDJdb with VDJmatch, allowing one amino acid substitution in CDR3.

The chain links TRBV2 with TRBJ2-3; the best D guess is TRBD1, with 5 bases matching. The sequence derives from a woman between 18 and 29 years old in good health. The sequenced sample consisted of PBMCs. The CDR3 protein: CASTSRGLTQYF. The DNA reads TGTGCCAGCACCTCAAGGGGTTTGACGCAGTATTTT.